A single T cell receptor beta chain is shown here with its context. This clone was observed a few times. Its antigen is still unknown. No much larger clone is present one base from it, and per-base qualities are unavailable. The entry originates in a study of beta chain features in type 1 diabetes (dated by TCRdb to the late 2010s). Looking at the study overall: Mean age, gender distribution, total cell number and subset yield were not different between patients and healthy donors. A total of under 120,000,000 sorted cells were examined across all samples, and RNA yield correlated strongly with the number of cells per subset. Regulatory and stem cell-like memory subsets were isolated from only 8 patients and 8 healthy donors, whereas naive and central memory subsets came from all 30 or so donors. The study compared TCRB repertoires of sorted circulating CD4+ T cell subsets between recently diagnosed type 1 diabetes patients and matched healthy donors.

Each donor gave one peripheral blood draw, averaging approximately 120 mL, which was collected into heparinised tubes. A BD FACSAria II was used to sort naive, central memory, regulatory and stem cell-like memory CD4+ T cells with a panel that included CD45RO, CCR7, CD25, CD127, CD95 and CD27. A purity above 98% was achieved for all sorted populations. PBMCs were isolated immediately by Lymphoprep density gradient centrifugation and stained directly without culture. Samples were stained and sorted in pairs, with one healthy donor and one patient per experiment, so that batch effects were minimized. The entire isolated RNA was reverse transcribed using the High Capacity cDNA Reverse Transcription Kit, and thus expressed TCRB transcripts were sequenced. Naive, central memory and regulatory T cell samples underwent deep immunoSEQ sequencing, averaging roughly 3.5 million total reads per sample. Sorted cells were lysed in RLT buffer and RNA was extracted with DNase-treated RNeasy Micro or Mini kits, depending on cell number. Each cell subset was processed separately to prevent cross-contamination, with patient and healthy donor samples processed together. The immunoSEQ multiplex PCR was used to amplify TCRB sequences from cDNA, yielding 87-bp fragments that span the CDR3 region. The amplicons were sequenced using the Illumina HiSeq platform. The study's own analysis went as follows. Synthetic template baselines were used to correct PCR bias computationally, reads within Hamming distance 2 were collapsed, and singletons that could not be merged were discarded. By aligning reads against IMGT, V, D and J genes, CDR3 length, and insertions or deletions at six rearrangement sites were assigned. Within each subset, clonotype counts were normalized to sorted cell number, and only after that were true diversity and Gini coefficients computed with the tcR R package. Repertoire sharing was quantified using the overlap coefficient calculated on TCRB nucleotide sequences. As a proxy for the pre-selection repertoire, out-of-frame TCRB sequences from naive cells were analyzed. Here the immuneACCESS table is served through TCRdb, limited to in-frame sequences with V and J called. Missing clones are a known gap in these copies; in checked studies unresolved V genes cover under half, and the rest lacks a known reason. The V and J calls and clone size come from that table; D and trimming were worked out from the DNA. The sample has 620,000 or so clones on record, roughly 15% of them singletons. The ten largest make up 0.07% to 0.095% of the sample.

The germline V gene provides CDR1 SGHRS and CDR2 YFSETQ. V gives up 6 bases and J gives up 5 bases, and the segment between their germline ends measures 7 bases. The CDR3 numbers 11 residues from cysteine through phenylalanine. The CDR3 DNA has 33 bases and is translated from base 1. Overall study outcomes, separate from this receptor: Because small numbers of individuals were included in the HLA sub-analyses, any influence of HLA type on TCRB rearrangement was left unresolved. In all four CD4+ subsets, TCRB CDR3 length was moderately but significantly shorter in type 1 diabetes patients. Because cDNA was sequenced instead of genomic DNA, activated cells with high expression could be over-represented, although the groups did not differ in activation or CD3 levels. At VDJ recombination sites, patients with type 1 diabetes made fewer insertions and deleted more nucleotides, a pattern implying thymic rearrangement abnormalities. PCR might favor shorter templates, but patient and control samples were amplified and corrected together, so any skew would affect both groups equally. Naive, central memory and regulatory TCRB repertoires appeared more similar among patients than among healthy donors.

The sample was naive CD4+ T cells from blood. Per the publication, the cell subset or site label means: true naive CD4+ T cells. The TCR originated in a man younger than 35 in good health. The chain uses TRBV5-1 and TRBJ2-3; the D segment cannot be called with confidence. The sequenced DNA: TGCGCCAGCAAGGTCCGAGATACGCAGTATTTT. Translated, it gives CASKVRDTQYF.